The 15 T cell receptor beta chains reported below all come from one sample, sequenced in a study of molecular identifiers for immune sequencing clone quantification. TCRdb recomputed calls from the PCR reads with MiXCR, one row per CDR3 protein. The sample lists around 480,000 distinct CDR3 sequences, about 22% occurring once. The material sequenced was naive CD8+ T cells from blood, with Jurkat cell RNA spiked in. The subset here: FACS-sorted CD8+CD4-CCR7+CD45RA+ naive T cells. Receptor source: a human donor in good health. Some libraries in this study had Jurkat cell RNA spiked in.

The chain links TRBV4-1 to TRBJ1-1, with D unclear. The germline V gene has CDR1 MGHRA and CDR2 YSYEKL. V shed 1 base and J shed 7 bases, with 16 bases lying between them. The CDR3 runs to 15 residues. This CDR3 is CASSQADGIWVEAFF. In DNA form, the CDR3 reads TGCGCCAGCAGCCAAGCGGATGGAATTTGGGTTGAAGCTTTCTTT.

This clonotype showed up many times. This sequence joins TRBV14 and TRBJ2-3; D remains ambiguous. Germline V gene data show CDR1 as SGHDN and CDR2 as FVKESK. The CDR3 is 13 amino acids. V was shortened by 3 bases and J by 4 bases, with 8 bases between the two germline ends. The CDR3 spells CASSHAGSDTQYF. The CDR3 DNA reads as TGTGCCAGCAGCCACGCTGGCTCAGATACGCAGTATTTT. The variable domain in full, with the rest retrieved from reference TRBV14 and TRBJ2-3, is EAGVTQFPSHSVIEKGQTVTLRCDPISGHDNLYWYRRVMGKEIKFLLHFVKESKQDESGMPNNRFLAERTGGTYSTLKVQPAELEDSGVYFCASSHAGSDTQYFGPGTRLTVL.

This clonotype has a handful of counts. The chain carries TRBV20-1 and TRBJ2-4; D uncertain. This CDR3 spans 13 amino acids. The germline V gene has CDR1 DFQATT and CDR2 SNEGSKA (reference sequence). V lost 6 bases to trimming and J lost 3 bases, with 12 bases between them. The DNA for the CDR3 is TGCAGTGCCCTGAGTGTGGACAAAAACATTCAGTACTTC. It specifies CSALSVDKNIQYF.

The gene calls are TRBV4-3 and TRBJ2-5; 9 nucleotides align to TRBD2. J gave up 5 bases and V 0 bases, and 7 bases lay outside the gene matches. CDR3 size: 16 residues. Germline V gene lookup returns CDR1 LGHNA and CDR2 YSLEER. CDR3 in DNA: TGCGCCAGCAGCCAAGAAGCAGCGGGGGGCCTGGAGACCCAGTACTTC. It encodes CASSQEAAGGLETQYF.

The rearrangement links TRBV27 to TRBJ2-3; 11 bases map to TRBD2. V was clipped by 5 bases and J by 4 bases; unmatched bases: 11. This CDR3 comprises 17 residues. CDR1 is MNHEY and CDR2 is SMNVEV in the germline V gene (reference sequence). CDR3 region: CASSTFTSGSPPDTQYF. The DNA for the CDR3 is TGTGCCAGCAGTACTTTCACTAGCGGGAGCCCTCCAGATACGCAGTATTTT.

About this clonotype: One end of the junction is discordant with germline, which a read error may explain. The gene calls are TRBV2 and TRBJ1-4, with D possibly being TRBD1 (5 bases). CDR1 is SNHLY, CDR2 FYNNEI, per germline. This CDR3 has 16 residues. The CDR3 is CASSADIPRTNGKLFF. Written as DNA, the CDR3 is TGTGCCAGCAGCGCGGACATCCCCAGGACTAATGGAAAACTGTTTTTT.

The chain joins TRBV10-3 to TRBJ2-7; the match to TRBD2 covers 11 bases. Losses at the gene ends were 0 bases for V and 0 bases for J; bases not matched to a gene: 4. The CDR3 is 17 amino acids. Germline CDR1 reads ENHRY; CDR2 reads SYGVKD. The CDR3 nucleotides are TGTGCCATCAGTGAGTCGTCGACTAGCGGGGACTCCTACGAGCAGTACTTC. The encoded protein is CAISESSTSGDSYEQYF.

The J gene is TRBJ1-2, the V gene TRBV29-1; D possibly corresponds to TRBD1 (5 bases). From germline, CDR1 is SQVTM and CDR2 ANQGSEA. The CDR3 runs 13 residues. With 0 bases removed from V and 3 bases from J, the gap between germline ends came to 8 bases. The DNA for the CDR3 is TGCAGCGTTGAAGACGACAGATACTATGGCTACACCTTC. Its translation: CSVEDDRYYGYTF.

Concerning this clonotype itself: Its ends do not fully match the called genes, so a read error is possible. The chain couples TRBV6-5 to TRBJ2-7; D gene ambiguous. The CDR3 extends over 13 amino acids. Germline loops: CDR1 MNHEY, CDR2 SVGAGI. CDR3 sequence: CASSYSGSCEQYF. CDR3 in DNA: TGTGCCAGCAGTTACAGTGGGTCCTGCGAGCAGTACTTC.

This clonotype was detected only a few times. The J gene is TRBJ1-2, the V gene TRBV28, with a possible D match to TRBD1 (6 bases). Trimming cost V 5 bases and J 2 bases, with 15 bases left between them. Germline-derived CDR1 and CDR2 are MDHEN and SYDVKM. The CDR3 sequence is 15 residues long. Written as DNA, the CDR3 is TGTGCCAGCAGTATCAGGGGAAACCCAAACTATGGCTACACCTTC. Its protein product is CASSIRGNPNYGYTF.

With regard to this clonotype: This may arise from a read error, as a much more abundant clone is one base away. This chain uses TRBV12-3 or TRBV12-4 with TRBJ1-5; unclear D gene. Trimming took off 6 bases at V and 0 bases at J, with 6 bases between the two ends. This CDR3 region has 13 residues. CDR3 in amino acids: CASREYSNQPQHF. As DNA, the CDR3 is TGTGCCAGCAGGGAATATAGCAATCAGCCCCAGCATTTT.

This clonotype came up many times. The chain carries TRBV7-8 and TRBJ1-1; D is possibly TRBD1 (6 bases). Trimming removed 1 base from V and 2 bases from J, with 17 bases in between. Per germline, CDR1 SGHVS and CDR2 FQNEAQ. This CDR3 has 17 amino acids. CDR3 loop: CASSLGGGHRVNTEAFF. The CDR3 coding sequence is TGTGCCAGCAGCTTAGGGGGAGGTCACAGGGTAAACACTGAAGCTTTCTTT.

CDR3 in amino acids: CASRLSGGRFYEQYF. The CDR3 bases are TGTGCCAGCAGACTGTCCGGGGGACGGTTCTACGAGCAGTACTTC. The V gene is TRBV6-2 or TRBV6-3, the J gene TRBJ2-7, with D maybe TRBD2 (6 bases). Germline CDR1 is MNHEY and CDR2 is SVGEGT. V was cut by 6 bases and J by 3 bases, with 18 bases left in between. This CDR3 has 15 residues.

This clonotype was seen only a few times. CDR3 sequence reads: CASSSLAESYEQYF. CDR3 DNA sequence: TGTGCCAGCAGCTCGCTGGCAGAATCCTACGAGCAGTACTTC. V usage is TRBV7-9 and J usage is TRBJ2-7; no reliable D call. Trimming left V 4 bases short and J 1 base short, with 11 bases between. The CDR3 runs to 14 residues. The V gene's germline CDR1 is SEHNR and CDR2 FQNEAQ (reference sequence).

This clonotype turned up a few times. This sequence joins TRBV10-3 and TRBJ2-1; D gene unclear. In germline, CDR1 is ENHRY, CDR2 SYGVKD. The CDR3 covers 12 residues. V was shortened by 0 bases and J by 5 bases, with 2 bases between the two germline ends. In DNA, the CDR3 is TGTGCCATCAGTGAGTCGGACAATGAGCAGTTCTTC. This translates into CAISESDNEQFF.